Here is one TCR beta chain with its context. A much larger clone lies a single base off, so this may be a read error. TCRdb itself ran the 5' RACE reads through MiXCR, one entry per CDR3 protein. The repertoire holds tens of thousands of distinct CDR3 sequences, with less than 9.5% as singletons. Documented time point: sample taken at primary tumor resection. Unsorted whole RNA from tumor, nontumor lung or frozen PBMC underwent sequencing. The data belong to a study of spatial heterogeneity in lung cancer. Study information: On average, each unique TCR and UMI combination appeared more than ten times in raw reads.

This CDR3 is built from 18 residues. Germline-derived CDR1 and CDR2 are SGHTA and FQGTGA. Here the sequenced sample was PBMCs, taken at surgery. This chain joins TRBV7-3 and TRBJ2-1; the match to TRBD2 covers 8 bases. The TCR was taken from a female donor with early-stage non-small cell lung cancer. The CDR3 sequence: CASSSRGAGGSSYNERFF. CDR3 in DNA: TGTGCCAGCAGCTCCCGGGGCGCGGGGGGTAGCTCCTACAATGAGCGGTTCTTC. The variable domain in full, completed from reference TRBV7-3 and TRBJ2-1, reads GAGVSQTPSNKVTEKGKYVELRCDPISGHTALYWYRQSLGQGPEFLIYFQGTGAADDSGLPNDRFFAVRPEGSVSTLKIQRTERGDSAVYLCASSSRGAGGSSYNERFFGPGTRLTVL.